The clone carrying this TCR beta chain was recorded many times. Its antigen is unidentified. TCR beta CDR3 region amplification was performed from RNA transcripts. The HTBI set primed first-round TCR CDR3 RT-PCR. TCRdb passed the multiplex PCR reads through MiXCR, listing each CDR3 protein once. Among nearly 600,000 distinct CDR3 sequences listed, about 14% were seen once. The entry originates in a study of T cells in Graves' hyperthyroidism and ophthalmopathy. Study-wide results and limits: The model foresaw ophthalmopathy a median roughly 6.6 months prior to onset. Researchers report that a 13 V-J model separated ophthalmopathy from stable hyperthyroidism.

The blood sample dates from first hyperthyroidism diagnosis, preceding any ophthalmopathy symptoms. The length of the CDR3 is 14 residues. V shed 2 bases and J 4 bases; nucleotides not matched to a gene: 3. Germline lookup yields CDR1 SGHNT and CDR2 YENEEA. The sequenced sample consisted of blood. The chain has TRBV11-3 and TRBJ2-5, with TRBD1 identical over 8 bases. The sequence derives from a woman younger than 45 with Graves' hyperthyroidism that later progressed to Graves' ophthalmopathy. This CDR3 is CASSLITGGETQYF. The DNA of the CDR3 is TGTGCCAGCAGCTTAATAACAGGGGGAGAGACCCAGTACTTC.